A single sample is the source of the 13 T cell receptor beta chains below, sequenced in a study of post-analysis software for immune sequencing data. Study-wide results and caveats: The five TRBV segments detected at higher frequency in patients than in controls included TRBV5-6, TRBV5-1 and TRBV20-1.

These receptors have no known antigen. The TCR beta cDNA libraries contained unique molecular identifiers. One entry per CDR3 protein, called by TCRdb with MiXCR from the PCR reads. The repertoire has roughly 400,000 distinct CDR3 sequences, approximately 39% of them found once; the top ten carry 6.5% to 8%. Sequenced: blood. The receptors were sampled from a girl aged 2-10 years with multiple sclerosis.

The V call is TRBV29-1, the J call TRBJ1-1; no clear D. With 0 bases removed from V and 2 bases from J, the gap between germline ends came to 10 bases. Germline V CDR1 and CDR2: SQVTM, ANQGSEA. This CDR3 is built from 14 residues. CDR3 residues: CSVEEGAINTEAFF. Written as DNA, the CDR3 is TGCAGCGTTGAAGAAGGAGCTATCAACACTGAAGCTTTCTTT. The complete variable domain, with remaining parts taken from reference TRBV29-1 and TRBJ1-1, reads SAVISQKPSRDICQRGTSLTIQCQVDSQVTMMFWYRQQPGQSLTLIATANQGSEATYESGFVIDKFPISRPNLTFSTLTVSNMSPEDSSIYLCSVEEGAINTEAFFGQGTRLTVV.

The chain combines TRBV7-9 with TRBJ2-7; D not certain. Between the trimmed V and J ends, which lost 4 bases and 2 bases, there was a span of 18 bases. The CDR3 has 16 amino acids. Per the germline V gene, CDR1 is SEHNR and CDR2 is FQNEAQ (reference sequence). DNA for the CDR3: TGTGCCAGCAGCTCCCGCCCATCCTCGCGAACCTACGAGCAGTACTTC. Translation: CASSSRPSSRTYEQYF.

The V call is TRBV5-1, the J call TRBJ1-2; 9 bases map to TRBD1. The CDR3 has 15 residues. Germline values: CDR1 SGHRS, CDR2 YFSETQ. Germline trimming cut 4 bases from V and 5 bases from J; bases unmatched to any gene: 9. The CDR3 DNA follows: TGCGCCAGCAGCCCCCGGGACAGGGCAGGGTATGGCTACACCTTC. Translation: CASSPRDRAGYGYTF.

DNA of the CDR3: TGTGCCAGCAGTTTAGCGACAGCCCTCTACGAGCAGTACTTC. It specifies CASSLATALYEQYF. The gene calls are TRBV12-3 or TRBV12-4 and TRBJ2-7; D might be TRBD1 (5 bases). The V end lost 0 bases, the J end lost 3 bases, and 9 bases lay between the germline ends. The CDR3 extends over 14 amino acids.

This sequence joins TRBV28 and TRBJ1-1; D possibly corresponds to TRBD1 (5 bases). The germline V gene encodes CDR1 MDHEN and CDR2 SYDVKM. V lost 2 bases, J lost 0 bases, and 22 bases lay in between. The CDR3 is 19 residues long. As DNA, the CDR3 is TGTGCCAGCAGTTTAATGGGGGTCCGACGAGGATTCATGAACACTGAAGCTTTCTTT. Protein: CASSLMGVRRGFMNTEAFF.

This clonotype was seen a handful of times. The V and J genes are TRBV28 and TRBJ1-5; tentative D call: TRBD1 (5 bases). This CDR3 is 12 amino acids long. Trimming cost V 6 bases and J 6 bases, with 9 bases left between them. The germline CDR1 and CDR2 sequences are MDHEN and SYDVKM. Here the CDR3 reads CASSAGTQPQHF. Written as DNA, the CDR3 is TGTGCCAGCAGCGCAGGGACTCAGCCCCAGCATTTT.

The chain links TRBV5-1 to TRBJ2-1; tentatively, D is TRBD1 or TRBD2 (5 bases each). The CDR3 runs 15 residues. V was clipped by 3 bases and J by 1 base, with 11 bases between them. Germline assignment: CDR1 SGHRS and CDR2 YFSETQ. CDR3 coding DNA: TGCGCCAGCAGCTGGGGCGGGCCATCCTACAATGAGCAGTTCTTC. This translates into CASSWGGPSYNEQFF. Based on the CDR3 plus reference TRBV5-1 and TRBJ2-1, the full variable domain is KAGVTQTPRYLIKTRGQQVTLSCSPISGHRSVSWYQQTPGQGLQFLFEYFSETQRNKGNFPGRFSGRQFSNSRSEMNVSTLELGDSALYLCASSWGGPSYNEQFFGPGTRLTVL.

For the CDR3, the DNA is TGTGCCAGCAGTCTTCGGACTAAGGGGTCAGATACGCAGTATTTT. This translates into CASSLRTKGSDTQYF. The gene calls are TRBV28 and TRBJ2-3; D perhaps matches TRBD2 (6 bases). V was cut by 5 bases and J by 4 bases, with 16 bases left in between. CDR1 is MDHEN and CDR2 is SYDVKM in the germline V gene. This CDR3 is 15 amino acids long.

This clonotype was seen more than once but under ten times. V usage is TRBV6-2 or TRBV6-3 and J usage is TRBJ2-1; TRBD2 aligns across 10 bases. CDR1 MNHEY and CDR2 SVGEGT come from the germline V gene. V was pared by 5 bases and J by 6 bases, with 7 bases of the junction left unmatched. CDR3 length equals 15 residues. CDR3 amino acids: CASSPLAGSGNEQFF. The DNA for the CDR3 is TGTGCCAGCAGTCCACTAGCGGGAAGCGGCAATGAGCAGTTCTTC.

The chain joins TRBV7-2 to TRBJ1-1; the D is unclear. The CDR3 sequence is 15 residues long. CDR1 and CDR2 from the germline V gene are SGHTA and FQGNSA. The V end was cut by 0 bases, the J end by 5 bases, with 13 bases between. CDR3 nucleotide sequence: TGTGCCAGCAGCTTAGCGCGTCGTGGGAGAACTGAAGCTTTCTTT. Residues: CASSLARRGRTEAFF.

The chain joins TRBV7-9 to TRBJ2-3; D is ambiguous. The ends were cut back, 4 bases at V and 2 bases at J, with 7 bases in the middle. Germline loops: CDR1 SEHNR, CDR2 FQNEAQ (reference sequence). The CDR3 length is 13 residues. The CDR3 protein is CASSSTYTDTQYF. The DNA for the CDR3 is TGTGCCAGCAGCTCGACATACACAGATACGCAGTATTTT.

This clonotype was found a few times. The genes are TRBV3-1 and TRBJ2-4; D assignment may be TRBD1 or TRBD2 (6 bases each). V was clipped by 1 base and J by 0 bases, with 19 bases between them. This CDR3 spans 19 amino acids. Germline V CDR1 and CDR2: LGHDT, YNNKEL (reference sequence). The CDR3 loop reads CASSQVVLTGRLAKNIQYF. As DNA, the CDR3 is TGTGCCAGCAGCCAAGTGGTTTTAACAGGGAGGTTAGCCAAAAACATTCAGTACTTC.

CDR3 amino acids: CASSHGTGARTDTQYF. The CDR3 DNA sequence: TGTGCCAGCAGCCACGGGACAGGGGCCCGCACAGATACGCAGTATTTT. This chain links TRBV6-6 with TRBJ2-3; 10 bases line up with TRBD1. The CDR3 is 16 residues long. V gave up 6 bases and J gave up 1 base; unmatched junction bases: 7. The germline gives CDR1 MNHNY, CDR2 SVGAGI (reference sequence).